The next 11 T cell receptor beta chains were all read from a single sample in a study of technical replicates of blood from a few donors. This table comes from immunoSEQ multiplex PCR, and its TCRdb copy is limited to in-frame clones, with some not included. This table has about 15,000 clones, just over 85% appearing once. Sequencing was performed on PBMCs. The receptors were sampled from a human donor in good health.

The chain uses TRBV5-6 and TRBJ2-3, with D maybe TRBD2 (6 bases). There are 13 residues in the CDR3. Between the trimmed V and J ends, which lost 4 bases and 6 bases, there was a span of 12 bases. The germline gives CDR1 SGHDT, CDR2 YYEEEE. The CDR3 reads CASSHLSGDTQYF. The CDR3 DNA is TGTGCCAGCAGCCACCTTAGCGGCGATACGCAGTATTTT.

The V and J genes are TRBV5-1 and TRBJ2-5, with TRBD1 matching 8 bases. The CDR3 is made up of 13 amino acids. V shed 2 bases and J 3 bases; nucleotides not matched to a gene: 0. Germline CDR1 reads SGHRS; CDR2 reads YFSETQ. CDR3 in amino acids: CASSLQGEETQYF. The CDR3 DNA sequence: TGCGCCAGCAGCTTACAGGGGGAAGAGACCCAGTACTTC. Full variable domain (outside the CDR3, taken from reference TRBV5-1 and TRBJ2-5): KAGVTQTPRYLIKTRGQQVTLSCSPISGHRSVSWYQQTPGQGLQFLFEYFSETQRNKGNFPGRFSGRQFSNSRSEMNVSTLELGDSALYLCASSLQGEETQYFGPGTRLLVL.

This CDR3 reads CASSSTGRNTEAFF. The CDR3 nucleotides are TGCGCCAGCAGCTCTACGGGGAGGAACACTGAAGCTTTCTTT. This chain connects TRBV5-1 to TRBJ1-1; D gene ambiguous. This CDR3 contains 14 residues. The V gene lost 3 bases and the J gene lost 1 base, with 10 bases spanning the gap. Germline-derived CDR1 and CDR2 are SGHRS and YFSETQ.

This chain connects TRBV4-2 to TRBJ2-1; TRBD2 agrees at 13 bases. This CDR3 comprises 18 residues. Germline V gene lookup returns CDR1 LGHNA and CDR2 YNFKEQ. The V segment lost 0 bases and the J segment 3 bases; nucleotides outside the gene matches: 5. CDR3 DNA: TGTGCCAGCAGCCAAGAGGTGGGGACTAGCGGGGTCTACAATGAGCAGTTCTTC. It yields the protein CASSQEVGTSGVYNEQFF.

The rearrangement joins TRBV28 to TRBJ2-1; a possible D gene is TRBD2 (6 bases). This CDR3 is 15 amino acids long. V lost 7 bases and J lost 5, with 18 bases in between. Germline lookup yields CDR1 MDHEN and CDR2 SYDVKM. CDR3 coding DNA: TGTGCCAGCACCCTTGGGGGGAAGAGACACAATGAGCAGTTCTTC. The encoded protein is CASTLGGKRHNEQFF. The whole variable domain, filled in from reference TRBV28 and TRBJ2-1, reads DVKVTQSSRYLVKRTGEKVFLECVQDMDHENMFWYRQDPGLGLRLIYFSYDVKMKEKGDIPEGYSVSREKKERFSLILESASTNQTSMYLCASTLGGKRHNEQFFGPGTRLTVL.

This clone was observed a handful of times. The genes are TRBV6-5 and TRBJ1-1; unclear D gene. The CDR3 is 14 residues long. The V end was cut by 3 bases, the J end by 3 bases, with 11 bases between. In germline, CDR1 is MNHEY, CDR2 SVGAGI. CDR3 sequence reads: CASSYRRPDTEAFF. CDR3 nucleotides: TGTGCCAGCAGTTATAGGAGACCTGACACTGAAGCTTTCTTT.

The V and J genes are TRBV5-1 and TRBJ2-2; 10 nucleotides align to TRBD1. Germline assignment: CDR1 SGHRS and CDR2 YFSETQ. With 1 base clipped from V and 4 bases from J, the junction kept 1 base outside the gene matches. The CDR3 is made up of 15 amino acids. For the CDR3, the DNA is TGCGCCAGCAGCTTGAGGACAGGGGGCACCGGGGAGCTGTTTTTT. It is translated as CASSLRTGGTGELFF.

The chain uses TRBV5-1 and TRBJ2-2; TRBD2 matches 12 bases. Germline assignment: CDR1 SGHRS and CDR2 YFSETQ. The V and J ends lost 0 bases and 13 bases, in that order; junction bases with no gene match: 4. The CDR3 loop spans 14 amino acids. The CDR3 sequence: CASSLGTSGTGLFF. The CDR3 DNA sequence: TGCGCCAGCAGCTTGGGGACTAGCGGGACGGGGCTGTTTTTT. The full variable domain, completed using reference TRBV5-1 and TRBJ2-2, is KAGVTQTPRYLIKTRGQQVTLSCSPISGHRSVSWYQQTPGQGLQFLFEYFSETQRNKGNFPGRFSGRQFSNSRSEMNVSTLELGDSALYLCASSLGTSGTGLFFGEGSRLTVL.

This clone was found a few times. V is TRBV7-9 and J is TRBJ1-1; 9 nucleotides match TRBD1. The CDR3 runs 17 residues. The germline V gene encodes CDR1 SEHNR and CDR2 FQNEAQ (reference sequence). V was pared by 3 bases and J by 2 bases, with 10 bases of the junction left unmatched. CDR3 coding DNA: TGTGCCAGCAGCTTTAGGACAGGGGCCCCGACAAACACTGAAGCTTTCTTT. It translates to CASSFRTGAPTNTEAFF.

The rearrangement uses TRBV7-2 and TRBJ2-1; TRBD2 matches 8 bases. The CDR3 contains 15 residues. CDR1 is SGHTA and CDR2 is FQGNSA in the germline V gene. V was pared by 3 bases and J by 3 bases, with 4 bases of the junction left unmatched. The CDR3 DNA reads as TGTGCCAGCAGCTTCGGGACTAGTGGCTACAATGAGCAGTTCTTC. Its protein product is CASSFGTSGYNEQFF.

This clone was found once. The chain recombines TRBV5-1 with TRBJ1-1; possibly TRBD1 for D (6 bases). V lost 0 bases to trimming and J lost 5 bases, with 20 bases between them. The CDR3 totals 17 residues. CDR1 and CDR2 from the germline V gene are SGHRS and YFSETQ. The CDR3 protein is CASSLADRQASGTEAFF. CDR3 DNA sequence: TGCGCCAGCAGCTTGGCCGACCGACAGGCCTCGGGGACTGAAGCTTTCTTT.